The sequence of this TCR beta chain was determined in a study of naive and memory T cell subsets. Whole-study results and caveats: Potentially, T cell activation and differentiation skew this RNA-based measurement.

The library had UMIs added by 3' ligation of an oligonucleotide to TCR cDNA. Whole-blood samples were around 2.5 ml of peripheral blood from healthy adult volunteers. Reverse transcription used DNase-treated unsorted total RNA, aiming for roughly 1 to 1000 ng. In its sample, this clonotype was seen many times. What it binds is unknown. Four PCR rounds used nested alpha and beta constant region primers plus the SP2 primer. Reverse transcription of blood and skin TCR RNA was primed at alpha and beta constant regions. TCRdb analysed the 5' RACE reads with MiXCR anew, one entry per CDR3 protein. The sample lists approximately 52,000 distinct CDR3 sequences, approximately 4.8% occurring once. Germline V gene sequence: CDR1 MNHEY, CDR2 SMNVEV (reference sequence). V lost 5 bases and J 0 bases, leaving 12 bases between the germline ends. The CDR3 consists of 15 residues.

The origin of this receptor is a female donor in good health. The chain links TRBV27 to TRBJ2-3; D is possibly TRBD1 (6 bases). CDR3 in DNA: TGTGCCAGCAGTACCAGGGGCGCTAGCACAGATACGCAGTATTTT. It yields the protein CASSTRGASTDTQYF.